One T cell receptor (beta chain) is described in this entry. An amount of RNA that ranged from 0.5 to 1 ug was reverse transcribed with random hexamers. A multiplex approach, immunoSEQ multiplex PCR, amplified TCR beta CDR3 across 54 Vbeta and 13 Jbeta. TCRdb recomputed calls from the immunoSEQ multiplex PCR reads with MiXCR, one row per CDR3 protein. The data hold around 110,000 distinct CDR3 sequences, with around 94% observed a single time. Trimming shortened V by 2 bases and J by 5 bases, and 12 bases separated the two germline ends. This CDR3 has 14 residues. Patients with Susac syndrome met diagnostic criteria that were recently defined for definite or probable disease. TEMRA cells were enriched by FACS, and CD4+ and CD8+ T cells were negatively isolated. This sample is part of a study of CD8 T cells in Susac syndrome. About the study: Five or six sequenced Susac syndrome patients had clinically active disease, while 8 or 9 were in remission.

The sample was CD8+ T cells from PBMCs. The sequence derives from a human donor with Susac syndrome. This sequence joins TRBV12-3 or TRBV12-4 and TRBJ2-5, with D possibly being TRBD2 (6 bases). CDR3 nucleotides: TGTGCCAGCAGTTTACTTGCGGGGAGTGAGACCCAGTACTTC. It translates to CASSLLAGSETQYF.